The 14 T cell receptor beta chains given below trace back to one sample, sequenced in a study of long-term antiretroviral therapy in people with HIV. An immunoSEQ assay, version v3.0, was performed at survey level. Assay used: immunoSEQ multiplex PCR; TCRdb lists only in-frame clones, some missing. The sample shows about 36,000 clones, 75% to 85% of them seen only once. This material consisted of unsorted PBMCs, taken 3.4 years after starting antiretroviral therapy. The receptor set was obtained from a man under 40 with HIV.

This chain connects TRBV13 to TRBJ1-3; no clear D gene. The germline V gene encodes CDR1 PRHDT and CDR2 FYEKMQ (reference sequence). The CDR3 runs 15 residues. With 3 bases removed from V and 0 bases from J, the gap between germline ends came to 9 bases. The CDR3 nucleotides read TGTGCCAGCAGCTTCGGACGGAGCTCTGGAAACACCATATATTTT. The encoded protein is CASSFGRSSGNTIYF.

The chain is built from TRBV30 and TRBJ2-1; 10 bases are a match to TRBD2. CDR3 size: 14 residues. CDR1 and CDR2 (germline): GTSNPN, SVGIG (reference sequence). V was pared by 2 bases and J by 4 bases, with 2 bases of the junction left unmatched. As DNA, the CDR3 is TGTGCCTGGAGTACTAGCGGGACTTACAATGAGCAGTTCTTC. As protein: CAWSTSGTYNEQFF.

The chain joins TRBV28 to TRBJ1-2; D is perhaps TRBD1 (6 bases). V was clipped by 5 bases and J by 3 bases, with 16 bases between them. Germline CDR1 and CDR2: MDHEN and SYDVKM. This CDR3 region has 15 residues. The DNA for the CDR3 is TGTGCCAGCAGTGGGTATGGGGGCGTTGACTATGGCTACACCTTC. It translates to CASSGYGGVDYGYTF.

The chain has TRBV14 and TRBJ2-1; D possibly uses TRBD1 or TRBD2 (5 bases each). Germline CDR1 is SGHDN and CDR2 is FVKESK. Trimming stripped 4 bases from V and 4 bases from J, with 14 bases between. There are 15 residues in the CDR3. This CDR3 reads CASSPSGTVYNEQFF. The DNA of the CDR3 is TGTGCCAGCAGCCCCTCCGGGACGGTATACAATGAGCAGTTCTTC.

CDR3 DNA: TGTGCCAGCTCACCGGGAGGGGCTGAAGCTTTCTTT. Encoded protein: CASSPGGAEAFF. This rearrangement joins TRBV18 to TRBJ1-1; maybe TRBD1 (5 bases). Germline V CDR1 and CDR2: KGHSH, LQKENI. V gave up 3 bases and J gave up 6 bases, with 8 bases separating them. The CDR3 length is 12 residues.

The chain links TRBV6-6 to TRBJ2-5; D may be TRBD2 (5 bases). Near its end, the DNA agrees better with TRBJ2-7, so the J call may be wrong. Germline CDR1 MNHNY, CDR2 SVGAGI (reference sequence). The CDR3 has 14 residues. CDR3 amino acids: CASSPGGSAYEQYF. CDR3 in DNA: TGTGCCAGCAGTCCCGGTGGGAGCGCCTACGAGCAGTACTTC.

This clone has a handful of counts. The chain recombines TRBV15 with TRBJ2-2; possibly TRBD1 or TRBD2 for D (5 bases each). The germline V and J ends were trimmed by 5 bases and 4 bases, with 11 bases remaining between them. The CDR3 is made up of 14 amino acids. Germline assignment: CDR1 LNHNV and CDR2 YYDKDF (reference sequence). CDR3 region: CATSRDAITGELFF. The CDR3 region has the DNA TGTGCCACCAGCCGGGACGCGATCACCGGGGAGCTGTTTTTT.

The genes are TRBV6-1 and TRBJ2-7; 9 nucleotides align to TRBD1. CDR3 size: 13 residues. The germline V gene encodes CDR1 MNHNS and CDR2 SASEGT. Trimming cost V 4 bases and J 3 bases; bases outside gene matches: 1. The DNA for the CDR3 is TGTGCCAGCAGTGTGGACAGGGGCTACGAGCAGTACTTC. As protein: CASSVDRGYEQYF.

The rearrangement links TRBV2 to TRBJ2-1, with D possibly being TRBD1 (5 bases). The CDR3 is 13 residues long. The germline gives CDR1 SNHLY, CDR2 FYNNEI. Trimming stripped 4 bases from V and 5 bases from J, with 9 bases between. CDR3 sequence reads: CASSGRADNEQFF. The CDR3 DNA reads TGTGCCAGCAGTGGCAGGGCGGACAATGAGCAGTTCTTC.

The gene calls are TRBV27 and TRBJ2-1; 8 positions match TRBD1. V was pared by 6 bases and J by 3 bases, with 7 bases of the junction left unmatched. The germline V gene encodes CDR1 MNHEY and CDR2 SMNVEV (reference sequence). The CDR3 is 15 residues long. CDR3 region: CASRQAGTGYNEQFF. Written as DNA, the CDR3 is TGTGCCAGCAGACAAGCCGGGACAGGCTACAATGAGCAGTTCTTC.

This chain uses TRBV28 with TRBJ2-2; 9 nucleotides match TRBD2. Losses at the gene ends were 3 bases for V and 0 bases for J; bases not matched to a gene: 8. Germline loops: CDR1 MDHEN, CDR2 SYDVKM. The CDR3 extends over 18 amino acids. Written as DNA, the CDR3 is TGTGCCAGCAGTTTTGGGTCTAGCGGGATAGCGAACACCGGGGAGCTGTTTTTT. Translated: CASSFGSSGIANTGELFF. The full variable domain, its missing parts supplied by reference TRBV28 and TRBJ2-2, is DVKVTQSSRYLVKRTGEKVFLECVQDMDHENMFWYRQDPGLGLRLIYFSYDVKMKEKGDIPEGYSVSREKKERFSLILESASTNQTSMYLCASSFGSSGIANTGELFFGEGSRLTVL.

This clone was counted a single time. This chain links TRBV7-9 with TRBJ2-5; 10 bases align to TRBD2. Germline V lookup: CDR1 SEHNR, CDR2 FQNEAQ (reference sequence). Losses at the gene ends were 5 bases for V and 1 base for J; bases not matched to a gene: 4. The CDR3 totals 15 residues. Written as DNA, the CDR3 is TGTGCCAGCAGCAGTTGGACTAGCGGCCAAGAGACCCAGTACTTC. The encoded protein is CASSSWTSGQETQYF.

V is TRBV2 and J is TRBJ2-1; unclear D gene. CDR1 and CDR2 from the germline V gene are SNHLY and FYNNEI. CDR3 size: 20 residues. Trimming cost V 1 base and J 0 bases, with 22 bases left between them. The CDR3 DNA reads TGTGCCAGCAGTGAAGATTGGGGTGCCTCCCAGTCCCGCTCCTACAATGAGCAGTTCTTC. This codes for CASSEDWGASQSRSYNEQFF.

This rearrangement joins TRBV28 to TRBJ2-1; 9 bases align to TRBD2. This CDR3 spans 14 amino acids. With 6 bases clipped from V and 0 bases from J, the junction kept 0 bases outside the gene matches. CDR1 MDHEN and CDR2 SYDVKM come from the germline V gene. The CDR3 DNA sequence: TGTGCCAGCAGACTAGCGGGCTCCTACAATGAGCAGTTCTTC. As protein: CASRLAGSYNEQFF. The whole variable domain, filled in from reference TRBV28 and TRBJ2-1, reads DVKVTQSSRYLVKRTGEKVFLECVQDMDHENMFWYRQDPGLGLRLIYFSYDVKMKEKGDIPEGYSVSREKKERFSLILESASTNQTSMYLCASRLAGSYNEQFFGPGTRLTVL.